These 28 T cell receptor beta chains were sequenced from one sample in a study of blood T cells in healthy people across ages. A second PCR of 7 to 11 cycles used a sample-barcoded 5' primer and a J-beta primer mix. From the 5' RACE reads, TCRdb called clonotypes with MiXCR, one entry per CDR3 protein. Of hundreds of thousands of distinct CDR3 sequences in the sample, approximately 30% were seen once. The material sequenced was blood. The receptors were sampled from a woman of 80 years or more in good health.

This clonotype was counted many times. This sequence joins TRBV6-5 and TRBJ2-3; 11 bases are shared with TRBD1. Germline assignment: CDR1 MNHEY and CDR2 SVGAGI. The CDR3 is made up of 16 amino acids. V shed 5 bases, J shed 4 bases, and the junction held 8 bases outside the gene matches. In DNA form, the CDR3 reads TGTGCCAGCAGTCCCTGGACAGGGGGCAGTGCAGATACGCAGTATTTT. Translating gives CASSPWTGGSADTQYF.

This clonotype showed up just a few times. This chain uses TRBV9 with TRBJ1-2, with D perhaps matching TRBD1 (6 bases). This CDR3 comprises 16 residues. Between the trimmed V and J ends, which lost 0 bases and 8 bases, there was a span of 20 bases. The germline gives CDR1 SGDLS, CDR2 YYNGEE. CDR3: CASSVGGLDSSSGYTF. The CDR3 DNA reads as TGTGCCAGCAGCGTAGGGGGATTGGACAGTTCTTCCGGCTACACCTTC.

A word on this clonotype: This may be a read error, as it is one base from a much larger clone. CDR3 sequence: CASSSTASGGNNEQYF. Written as DNA, the CDR3 is TGTGCCAGCAGCTCAACAGCTAGCGGGGGGAATAATGAGCAGTACTTC. The chain carries TRBV7-9 and TRBJ2-5; 11 bases line up with TRBD2. Germline trimming cut 4 bases from V and 11 bases from J; bases unmatched to any gene: 15. Germline CDR1 and CDR2: SEHNR and FQNEAQ (reference sequence). CDR3 length: 16 residues.

This clonotype was seen many times. The chain joins TRBV6-5 to TRBJ2-5, with 13 bases fitting TRBD2. V trimming: 2 bases; J trimming: 5 bases; junction bases outside the gene matches: 2. Germline CDR1 MNHEY, CDR2 SVGAGI. The CDR3 is 15 amino acids. CDR3 nucleotides: TGTGCCAGCAGTTACGGGACTAGCGGGGCGGAGACCCAGTACTTC. Amino acid sequence: CASSYGTSGAETQYF.

The V call is TRBV30, the J call TRBJ2-3, with D uncertain. CDR1 GTSNPN and CDR2 SVGIG come from the germline V gene (reference sequence). The V gene lost 3 bases and the J gene lost 2 bases, with 9 bases spanning the gap. This CDR3 spans 13 amino acids. CDR3 in amino acids: CAWRGKVTDTQYF. In DNA form, the CDR3 reads TGTGCCTGGAGGGGCAAAGTCACAGATACGCAGTATTTT.

Only a few counts were recorded for this clonotype. CDR3 in DNA: TGTGCCTGGAGTGGAACCAGGCAAGAGACCCAGTACTTC. Its translation is CAWSGTRQETQYF. This rearrangement joins TRBV30 to TRBJ2-5; no clear D gene. V was shortened by 1 base and J by 2 bases, with 8 bases between the two germline ends. This CDR3 spans 13 amino acids. Germline CDR1 reads GTSNPN; CDR2 reads SVGIG (reference sequence).

In this sample, this clonotype turned up many times. The chain recombines TRBV7-2 with TRBJ1-5; D gene ambiguous. Germline CDR1 SGHTA, CDR2 FQGNSA. The CDR3 consists of 16 residues. Trimming removed 1 base from V and 2 bases from J, with 12 bases in between. Here the CDR3 DNA reads TGTGCCAGCAGCTTAGACGGGCGGAGAGGCAATCAGCCCCAGCATTTT. Translated, it gives CASSLDGRRGNQPQHF.

In this sample, this clonotype turned up many times. This sequence joins TRBV12-3 or TRBV12-4 and TRBJ2-3, with D perhaps matching TRBD2 (6 bases). The CDR3 spans 13 residues. V lost 5 bases and J lost 6, with 12 bases in between. This CDR3 is CASSVGTWDTQYF. The CDR3, as DNA: TGTGCCAGCAGTGTGGGGACTTGGGATACGCAGTATTTT.

Concerning this clonotype: The conserved phenylalanine or tryptophan normally closing the CDR3 is absent here, so this likely arose from a read error. The chain couples TRBV6-2 or TRBV6-3 to TRBJ2-3, with 9 bases fitting TRBD2. Trimming took 2 bases from V and 0 from J; bases not matched to a gene: 6. Germline values: CDR1 MNHEY, CDR2 SVGEGT. CDR3 length: 17 residues. The CDR3 nucleotides are TGTGCCAGCAGTTACGTGACTAGCGGAACGAGCACAGATACGCAGTATTGT. Translation: CASSYVTSGTSTDTQYC.

As to this clonotype: This may arise from a read error, as a much more abundant clone is one base away. CDR3 nucleotides: TGTGCCAGCAGCGGTAGCGGGGGGTACAATGAGCAGTACTTC. Translating it yields CASSGSGGYNEQYF. The V and J genes are TRBV9 and TRBJ2-7; 10 bases match TRBD2. V trimming: 3 bases; J trimming: 7 bases; junction bases outside the gene matches: 7. This CDR3 region has 14 residues. The germline CDR1 and CDR2 sequences are SGDLS and YYNGEE.

This chain uses TRBV10-3 with TRBJ1-1; D is unresolved. The V gene's germline CDR1 is ENHRY and CDR2 SYGVKD. V dropped 5 bases and J dropped 1 base, with 11 bases sitting between them. The CDR3 has 14 amino acids. In DNA form, the CDR3 reads TGTGCCATCAGTCCCCTCCATGAGAACACTGAAGCTTTCTTT. Translation: CAISPLHENTEAFF.

A word on this clonotype: A read error is possible here, since a much larger clone lies one base away. The V gene is TRBV7-3, the J gene TRBJ2-1, with D perhaps TRBD2 (5 bases). CDR1 and CDR2 from the germline V gene are SGHTA and FQGTGA. The CDR3 length is 15 residues. DNA of the CDR3: TGTGCCAGCAGCTTAACAGCGGACTCCCACAATGAGCAGTTCTTC. It specifies CASSLTADSHNEQFF.

At least ten counts were recorded for this clonotype. A much larger clone differs by one base, so this may be a read error. The CDR3 DNA reads as TGCGCCAGCAGCCTACGGTGGGCGGGACTCTCCTACAATGAGCAGTACTTC. Translating it yields CASSLRWAGLSYNEQYF. J is TRBJ2-1 and V is TRBV5-1; possible D gene TRBD2, 6 bases. TRBJ2-7 explains the end of the DNA better; the J call may be wrong. The germline V gene has CDR1 SGHRS and CDR2 YFSETQ. CDR3 size: 17 residues.

This clonotype came up many times. V gene TRBV30 combines with J gene TRBJ2-7; no firm D call. The germline CDR1 and CDR2 sequences are GTSNPN and SVGIG (reference sequence). The CDR3 is made up of 11 amino acids. V was pared by 6 bases and J by 3 bases, with 9 bases between. The chain's CDR3 is CACIVNYEQYF. For the CDR3, the DNA is TGTGCCTGCATTGTCAACTACGAGCAGTACTTC.

This clonotype was seen many times. Here the CDR3 reads CASSQGTSGGAGETQYF. CDR3 DNA: TGTGCCAGCAGCCAAGGGACTAGCGGGGGGGCCGGAGAGACCCAGTACTTC. V is TRBV4-2 and J is TRBJ2-5, with 15 positions matching TRBD2. J lost 4 bases, V lost 1 base, and 4 bases had no gene match. The germline CDR1 and CDR2 sequences are LGHNA and YNFKEQ. The CDR3 extends over 17 amino acids.

This clonotype came up a few times. J is TRBJ1-4 and V is TRBV5-5; D perhaps matches TRBD1 (6 bases). CDR1 and CDR2 (germline): SGHKS, YYEKEE (reference sequence). There are 15 residues in the CDR3. Deletions cut 2 bases from V and 5 bases from J, with 13 bases between. CDR3 DNA: TGTGCCAGCAGCTTATTTCACAGGGAAAATGAAAAACTGTTTTTT. As protein: CASSLFHRENEKLFF.

About this clonotype: One base away lies a much larger clone, so this may be a sequencing read error. The chain couples TRBV28 to TRBJ2-7; D gene unclear. The CDR3 consists of 13 residues. Germline loops: CDR1 MDHEN, CDR2 SYDVKM. V gave up 3 bases and J gave up 7 bases, with 13 bases separating them. The CDR3 DNA is TGTGCCAGCAGTTTGATACACCGTAATGAGCAGTACTTC. Encoded protein: CASSLIHRNEQYF. Full variable domain (missing parts from reference TRBV28 and TRBJ2-7): DVKVTQSSRYLVKRTGEKVFLECVQDMDHENMFWYRQDPGLGLRLIYFSYDVKMKEKGDIPEGYSVSREKKERFSLILESASTNQTSMYLCASSLIHRNEQYFGPGTRLTVT.

This chain links TRBV7-3 with TRBJ2-1; D might be TRBD1 or TRBD2, each matching 5 bases. V was shortened by 5 bases and J by 8 bases, with 16 bases between the two germline ends. This CDR3 comprises 14 residues. Germline CDR1 is SGHTA and CDR2 is FQGTGA. Written as DNA, the CDR3 is TGTGCCAGCAGCCCGGGGACCCTAAGGGATGAGCAGTTCTTC. It is translated as CASSPGTLRDEQFF. Looking up the rest from reference TRBV7-3 and TRBJ2-1 gives the full variable domain: GAGVSQTPSNKVTEKGKYVELRCDPISGHTALYWYRQSLGQGPEFLIYFQGTGAADDSGLPNDRFFAVRPEGSVSTLKIQRTERGDSAVYLCASSPGTLRDEQFFGPGTRLTVL.

The sample holds many counts of this clonotype. The chain carries TRBV20-1 and TRBJ1-5; D not resolved. Germline V gene data show CDR1 as DFQATT and CDR2 as SNEGSKA (reference sequence). V was clipped by 6 bases and J by 2 bases, with 11 bases between them. The length of the CDR3 is 13 residues. Here the CDR3 DNA reads TGCAGTGCGGCCCCCGGGGGCAATCAGCCCCAGCATTTT. Residues: CSAAPGGNQPQHF.

The CDR3 nucleotides are TGTGCCAGCAGCTTAGGGCCCGATCACAGGGGAACCGAGCAGTACTTC. Translated, it gives CASSLGPDHRGTEQYF. This chain connects TRBV7-2 to TRBJ2-7; 7 nucleotides align to TRBD1. V was pared by 1 base and J by 6 bases, with 12 bases of the junction left unmatched. CDR1 SGHTA and CDR2 FQGNSA come from the germline V gene. The CDR3 loop spans 16 amino acids.

This clonotype was detected only once. The chain has TRBV28 and TRBJ2-1; 8 nucleotides line up with TRBD2. Germline values: CDR1 MDHEN, CDR2 SYDVKM. V lost 11 bases and J lost 8; bases outside the gene matches: 14. This CDR3 comprises 14 residues. CDR3: CAGGPGGAQDEQFF. The CDR3 DNA sequence: TGTGCCGGGGGTCCGGGGGGGGCACAAGATGAGCAGTTCTTC.

This clonotype was recorded a few times. The chain has TRBV7-2 and TRBJ1-5, with D unclear. V was trimmed by 1 base and J by 0 bases, leaving 7 bases between them. Germline CDR1 SGHTA, CDR2 FQGNSA. This CDR3 spans 15 amino acids. This CDR3 reads CASSLEWSSNQPQHF. CDR3 DNA: TGTGCCAGCAGCTTAGAGTGGAGTAGCAATCAGCCCCAGCATTTT.

This clonotype turned up a few times. V gene TRBV7-2 combines with J gene TRBJ1-5, with D unclear. V was shortened by 5 bases and J by 7 bases, with 21 bases between the two germline ends. This CDR3 has 16 residues. Germline-derived CDR1 and CDR2 are SGHTA and FQGNSA. CDR3 DNA sequence: TGTGCCAGCAGCCCGGAGGGCTTTCAGCAAGGACAGCCCCAGCATTTT. Its translation is CASSPEGFQQGQPQHF.

The gene calls are TRBV12-3 or TRBV12-4 and TRBJ2-3, with 7 bases identical to TRBD1. This CDR3 is built from 14 residues. Losses at the gene ends were 1 base for V and 13 bases for J; bases not matched to a gene: 11. The CDR3 is CASSLGSGTDAEYF. DNA for the CDR3: TGTGCCAGCAGTTTAGGATCAGGGACAGATGCGGAGTATTTT.

This sequence joins TRBV11-2 and TRBJ2-1, with D perhaps TRBD2 (6 bases). V was pared by 5 bases and J by 15 bases, with 17 bases between. The CDR3 covers 12 residues. CDR1 is SGHAT, CDR2 FQNNGV, per germline. This CDR3 is CASSPREAPGFF. The DNA of the CDR3 is TGTGCCAGCAGCCCGAGGGAGGCGCCGGGGTTCTTC. The full variable domain, rest sourced from reference TRBV11-2 and TRBJ2-1, is EAGVAQSPRYKIIEKRQSVAFWCNPISGHATLYWYQQILGQGPKLLIQFQNNGVVDDSQLPKDRFSAERLKGVDSTLKIQPAKLEDSAVYLCASSPREAPGFFGPGTRLTVL.

This clonotype was counted between two and nine times. A much larger clonotype is one base distant, so this may be a read error. The chain combines TRBV5-1 with TRBJ2-5, with D unresolved. The V end was cut by 1 base, the J end by 5 bases, with 6 bases between. The CDR3 has 12 residues. Looked up from germline, CDR1 is SGHRS and CDR2 is YFSETQ. The CDR3 coding sequence is TGCGCCAGCAGCTTGAATTGCGAGACCCAGTACTTC. Its protein product is CASSLNCETQYF. Based on the CDR3 plus reference TRBV5-1 and TRBJ2-5, the full variable domain is KAGVTQTPRYLIKTRGQQVTLSCSPISGHRSVSWYQQTPGQGLQFLFEYFSETQRNKGNFPGRFSGRQFSNSRSEMNVSTLELGDSALYLCASSLNCETQYFGPGTRLLVL.

In DNA form, the CDR3 reads TGTGCCAGCAGGCTAGTGGGGGGACTTTACAATGAGCAGTACTTC. Encoded protein: CASRLVGGLYNEQYF. The gene calls are TRBV28 and TRBJ2-7; D is perhaps TRBD2 (6 bases). Germline CDR1 reads MDHEN; CDR2 reads SYDVKM. This CDR3 region has 15 residues. Between the trimmed V and J ends, which lost 6 bases and 7 bases, there was a span of 22 bases. Full variable domain (outside the CDR3, taken from reference TRBV28 and TRBJ2-7): DVKVTQSSRYLVKRTGEKVFLECVQDMDHENMFWYRQDPGLGLRLIYFSYDVKMKEKGDIPEGYSVSREKKERFSLILESASTNQTSMYLCASRLVGGLYNEQYFGPGTRLTVT.

Comment on this clonotype: The junction shows a germline mismatch at one end, possibly a read error. The chain is built from TRBV24-1 and TRBJ2-1; D is unresolved. Germline V lookup: CDR1 KGHDR, CDR2 SFDVKD. The CDR3 extends over 12 amino acids. The DNA of the CDR3 is TGTGCCGCCAGTGATTTGCAAAGGAGGCAGTTCTTC. Residues: CAASDLQRRQFF.